This is a list of T cell receptor beta chains from one sample in a study of molecular identifiers for immune sequencing clone quantification. TCRdb analysed the PCR reads with MiXCR anew, one entry per CDR3 protein. The sample has tens of thousands of distinct CDR3 sequences, nearly 25% seen once. The sample was naive CD8+ T cells from blood, with Jurkat cell RNA spiked in. Receptors originate from a human donor in good health. Some libraries in this study had Jurkat cell RNA spiked in. CDR3s include the opening cysteine and the closing phenylalanine or tryptophan. D genes are given only for firm matches. Size is stated for part of the rows, as once, few or many counts, or as a class when the clone is expanded.

16 | TRBJ2-5 | many | TRBV2 | TRBD1 | CASSFTGTGYSETQYF | TGTGCCAGCAGTTTCACCGGGACAGGGTACTCCGAGACCCAGTACTTC
16 | TRBJ2-1 | . | TRBV19 | TRBD2 | CASSSGLAGVINEQFF | TGTGCCAGTAGTTCAGGACTAGCGGGAGTCATCAATGAGCAGTTCTTC
14 | TRBJ2-7 | many | TRBV7-2 | . | CASSSWPGAYEQYF | TGTGCCAGCAGCTCTTGGCCGGGAGCCTACGAGCAGTACTTC
15 | TRBJ2-1 | many | TRBV7-2 | TRBD2 | CASSLGPSGYNEQFF | TGTGCCAGCAGCTTAGGCCCTAGCGGCTACAATGAGCAGTTCTTC
16 | TRBJ1-5 | many | TRBV19 | TRBD1 | CASTPWDSSPLEPQHF | TGTGCCAGTACCCCCTGGGACAGCAGTCCGTTAGAGCCCCAGCATTTT
14 | TRBJ2-7 | few | TRBV7-9 | TRBD1 | CASSRDRESYEQYF | TGTGCCAGCAGCCGGGACAGGGAGTCCTACGAGCAGTACTTC
14 | TRBJ2-5 | many | TRBV14 | TRBD1 | CASSNRDRQETQYF | TGTGCCAGCAGCAACCGGGACAGACAAGAGACCCAGTACTTC
12 | TRBJ2-7 | many | TRBV10-3 | . | CAISESGYEQYF | TGTGCCATCAGTGAGTCGGGCTACGAGCAGTACTTC
11 | TRBJ2-2 | many | TRBV12-3/TRBV12-4 | . | CASSTGGELFF | TGTGCCAGCAGTACGGGCGGGGAGCTGTTTTTT
16 | TRBJ2-3 | . | TRBV11-2 | . | CASSLAPRDGTDTQYF | TGTGCCAGCAGCTTAGCTCCGCGGGACGGCACAGATACGCAGTATTTT
15 | TRBJ1-6 | few | TRBV4-3 | . | CASSQFFTGNSPLHF | TGCGCCAGCAGCCAATTTTTCACAGGGAACTCACCCCTCCACTTT
13 | TRBJ2-7 | . | TRBV19 | TRBD1 | CASSLRTGGEQYF | TGTGCCAGTAGTCTCCGGACAGGGGGCGAGCAGTACTTC
13 | TRBJ1-5 | few | TRBV27 | . | CASGLYPNQPQHF | TGTGCCAGCGGTCTGTATCCTAATCAGCCCCAGCATTTT
13 | TRBJ2-1 | many | TRBV20-1 | TRBD2 | CSARGTSPGEQFF | TGCAGTGCTAGAGGGACTAGCCCTGGTGAGCAGTTCTTC
16 | TRBJ2-5 | many | TRBV4-1 | TRBD2 | CASSQDLAGGQETQYF | TGCGCCAGCAGCCAAGATCTAGCGGGGGGGCAAGAGACCCAGTACTTC
13 | TRBJ2-1 | few | TRBV6-2/TRBV6-3 | . | CASSSSSYNEQFF | TGTGCCAGCAGCTCAAGCTCCTACAATGAGCAGTTCTTC
14 | TRBJ2-3 | many | TRBV11-1 | . | CASSLVGPTDTQYF | TGTGCCAGCAGCTTAGTAGGGCCGACAGATACGCAGTATTTT
16 | TRBJ1-2 | many | TRBV12-3/TRBV12-4 | . | CASSPGPPSPNYGYTF | TGTGCCAGCAGTCCCGGTCCTCCAAGCCCCAACTATGGCTACACCTTC
13 | TRBJ2-7 | . | TRBV7-9 | . | CASSLTTGGEQYF | TGTGCCAGCAGCCTCACGACCGGGGGCGAGCAGTACTTC
13 | TRBJ2-7 | many | TRBV6-5 | . | CASNGGPLGEQYF | TGTGCCAGCAATGGGGGACCACTCGGCGAGCAGTACTTC
14 | TRBJ2-7 | few | TRBV28 | . | CASSSGSGVHEQYF | TGTGCCAGCAGTTCTGGGTCAGGGGTTCACGAGCAGTACTTC
16 | TRBJ1-1 | many | TRBV7-9 | . | CASSPKVTGSLTEAFF | TGTGCCAGCAGCCCAAAGGTCACAGGGAGCCTCACTGAAGCTTTCTTT
15 | TRBJ2-1 | many | TRBV20-1 | TRBD2 | CSAPRTSGSFDEQFF | TGCAGTGCTCCCAGGACTAGCGGGAGTTTCGATGAGCAGTTCTTC
15 | TRBJ2-2 | many | TRBV10-3 | . | CAIRTDSSITGELFF | TGTGCCATCAGAACCGACAGTAGCATCACCGGGGAGCTGTTTTTT
14 | TRBJ1-1 | many | TRBV5-6 | TRBD1 | CASSLGQGYTEAFF | TGTGCCAGCAGCTTGGGACAGGGGTACACTGAAGCTTTCTTT
12 | TRBJ2-5 | many | TRBV7-9 | . | CASSNIQETQYF | TGTGCCAGCAGCAACATCCAAGAGACCCAGTACTTC
18 | TRBJ2-3 | many | TRBV19 | TRBD2 | CASSIGLAGGPVADTQYF | TGTGCCAGTAGTATAGGTTTAGCGGGGGGGCCGGTTGCAGATACGCAGTATTTT
16 | TRBJ2-2 | . | TRBV11-1 | . | CASSWNRDTHTGELFF | TGTGCCAGCAGCTGGAACCGGGACACCCACACCGGGGAGCTGTTTTTT
17 | TRBJ2-3 | many | TRBV10-3 | . | CAISGEVAGATTDTQYF | TGTGCCATCAGTGGTGAAGTGGCGGGCGCAACCACAGATACGCAGTATTTT
13 | TRBJ2-7 | . | TRBV6-2/TRBV6-3 | . | CAGSYEGSYEQSF | TGTGCCGGCAGTTACGAGGGCTCCTACGAGCAGTCCTTC
17 | TRBJ2-7 | many | TRBV6-5 | TRBD2 | CASSYGGASGSPYEQYF | TGTGCCAGCAGTTACGGGGGGGCTAGCGGGAGCCCCTACGAGCAGTACTTC
13 | TRBJ2-3 | many | TRBV5-4 | . | CASTLSLADTQYF | TGTGCCAGCACGCTCTCTTTAGCAGATACGCAGTATTTT
14 | TRBJ2-7 | many | TRBV20-1 | TRBD2 | CSAMDLSGGYEQYF | TGCAGTGCTATGGATCTTAGCGGGGGATACGAGCAGTACTTC
15 | TRBJ2-3 | many | TRBV4-1 | . | CASSQVSGSPDTQYF | TGCGCCAGCAGCCAAGTAAGCGGATCCCCGGATACGCAGTATTTT
15 | TRBJ1-2 | many | TRBV11-2 | . | CASSLALQANYGYTF | TGTGCCAGCAGCTTAGCTTTACAGGCTAACTATGGCTACACCTTC
15 | TRBJ2-6 | many | TRBV28 | . | CASSLGNSGANVLTF | TGTGCCAGCAGTTTGGGTAACTCTGGGGCCAACGTCCTGACTTTC